These 21 T cell receptor beta chains were sequenced from one sample in a study of T cell responses to AZD1222 COVID-19 vaccine. Here immunoSEQ multiplex PCR was the method, and the copy in TCRdb shows in-frame clones only, minus some. The data show 150,000 to 180,000 clones, with roughly nine tenths seen just once and about 19% held by the top ten. The sample was peripheral blood, taken on day 0 of AZD1222 vaccination. These receptors were taken from an adult in good health.

This chain links TRBV19 with TRBJ1-1; D not certain. CDR1 is LNHDA, CDR2 SQIVND, per germline (reference sequence). The CDR3 consists of 14 residues. Trimming took 3 bases from V and 1 from J, leaving 9 bases between them. This chain's CDR3 is CASSIPGENTEAFF. CDR3 bases: TGTGCCAGTAGTATTCCCGGGGAGAACACTGAAGCTTTCTTT.

The chain combines TRBV28 with TRBJ1-2, with D unresolved. From germline, CDR1 is MDHEN and CDR2 SYDVKM. V was cut by 5 bases and J by 0 bases, with 7 bases left in between. The CDR3 runs to 13 residues. Here the CDR3 DNA reads TGTGCCAGCAGTGAGACGGCTAACTATGGCTACACCTTC. Its protein is CASSETANYGYTF.

This clone has more than one count but fewer than ten. The genes are TRBV27 and TRBJ1-2; 11 bases line up with TRBD1. J gave up 4 bases and V 6 bases, and 7 bases lay outside the gene matches. CDR1 is MNHEY, CDR2 SMNVEV, per germline (reference sequence). CDR3 length equals 15 residues. CDR3 residues: CASRRTGGLPYGYTF. As DNA, the CDR3 is TGTGCCAGCAGACGGACAGGGGGCCTTCCCTATGGCTACACCTTC.

CDR3 protein: CASSAGTTGEQFF. CDR3 nucleotides: TGCGCCAGCAGCGCGGGGACCACGGGGGAGCAGTTCTTC. The chain recombines TRBV5-1 with TRBJ2-1; D might be TRBD2 (6 bases). V was shortened by 4 bases and J by 10 bases, with 15 bases between the two germline ends. The CDR3 is made up of 13 amino acids. CDR1 and CDR2 (germline): SGHRS, YFSETQ. Together with reference TRBV5-1 and TRBJ2-1, the CDR3 gives the full variable domain: KAGVTQTPRYLIKTRGQQVTLSCSPISGHRSVSWYQQTPGQGLQFLFEYFSETQRNKGNFPGRFSGRQFSNSRSEMNVSTLELGDSALYLCASSAGTTGEQFFGPGTRLTVL.

This clone was detected a few times. The V gene is TRBV5-4, the J gene TRBJ1-6; 7 bases map to TRBD1. After removal of 2 bases from V and 6 bases from J, the junction contained 8 bases not matched to a gene. CDR1 is SGHNT and CDR2 is YYREEE in the germline V gene (reference sequence). CDR3 length equals 16 residues. The CDR3 coding sequence is TGTGCCAGCAGCTTCCCCACAGGGGTGGGTAATTCACCCCTCCACTTT. Translated: CASSFPTGVGNSPLHF.

The CDR3 nucleotides are TGTGCCAGCAGCAAAGCGCGCGGCTCCTACAATGAGCAGTTCTTC. It yields the protein CASSKARGSYNEQFF. The chain uses TRBV21-1 and TRBJ2-1; the table's D call TRBD2 went unverified against the DNA. TRBV21-1 is labeled a pseudogene. The length of the CDR3 is 15 residues.

The gene calls are TRBV27 and TRBJ2-1; TRBD2 might be the D (6 bases). CDR1 and CDR2 (germline): MNHEY, SMNVEV (reference sequence). V lost 10 bases, J lost 9 bases, and 19 bases lay in between. The length of the CDR3 is 13 residues. The CDR3 protein is CATEYLGSGEQFF. The CDR3 region has the DNA TGTGCCACCGAGTACCTGGGTAGCGGTGAGCAGTTCTTC.

The chain uses TRBV4-3 and TRBJ1-1; D gene uncertain. Germline lookup yields CDR1 LGHNA and CDR2 YSLEER. V dropped 0 bases and J dropped 6 bases, with 17 bases sitting between them. The CDR3 loop spans 16 amino acids. CDR3 sequence (DNA): TGCGCCAGCAGCCAAGATAGCCCAGGTCCCGCGGCTGAAGCTTTCTTT. Its protein is CASSQDSPGPAAEAFF.

The count of this clone is one. This chain joins TRBV28 and TRBJ1-2, with 9 bases lining up with TRBD1. The CDR3 contains 12 residues. Germline V gene data show CDR1 as MDHEN and CDR2 as SYDVKM. J gave up 8 bases and V 10 bases, and 8 bases lay outside the gene matches. CDR3 DNA sequence: TGTGCCACCTCGGGACAGGGTGGCGGCTACACCTTC. It translates to CATSGQGGGYTF.

V usage is TRBV7-6 and J usage is TRBJ2-3; D is uncertain. Germline V gene sequence: CDR1 SGHVS, CDR2 FNYEAQ. V lost 5 bases to trimming and J lost 6 bases, with 18 bases between them. The CDR3 is 15 residues long. The CDR3 here is CASSPRTSRVDTQYF. The CDR3 region has the DNA TGTGCCAGCAGCCCCCGGACGTCGCGCGTCGATACGCAGTATTTT.

The chain couples TRBV18 to TRBJ1-5; D remains ambiguous. This CDR3 has 15 amino acids. Germline loops: CDR1 KGHSH, CDR2 LQKENI. With 4 bases removed from V and 5 bases from J, the gap between germline ends came to 15 bases. CDR3 region: CASSQFQNTDQPQHF. Written as DNA, the CDR3 is TGTGCCAGCTCACAATTTCAGAACACCGATCAGCCCCAGCATTTT.

This chain uses TRBV7-9 with TRBJ2-7; D is perhaps TRBD1 (5 bases). The CDR3 has 16 amino acids. Germline V gene lookup returns CDR1 SEHNR and CDR2 FQNEAQ (reference sequence). Trimming removed 5 bases at V and 4 bases at J, with 21 bases between. DNA for the CDR3: TGTGCCAGCAGCCCTACTCTAGACAGAAACCAATACGAGCAGTACTTC. This encodes CASSPTLDRNQYEQYF.

The chain couples TRBV7-3 to TRBJ1-1; D unresolved. Germline CDR1 SGHTA, CDR2 FQGTGA. This CDR3 comprises 13 residues. Deletions cut 4 bases from V and 5 bases from J, with 11 bases between. DNA of the CDR3: TGTGCCAGCAGCTCATCGGACTTGACTGAAGCTTTCTTT. Translating it yields CASSSSDLTEAFF.

The chain joins TRBV28 to TRBJ1-2; no definite D call. This CDR3 has 13 amino acids. Germline CDR1 is MDHEN and CDR2 is SYDVKM. Trimming cost V 6 bases and J 4 bases, with 12 bases left between them. The CDR3, as DNA: TGTGCCAGCAGGTCCCCAGATTTCTATGGCTACACCTTC. This gives the protein CASRSPDFYGYTF.

The V gene is TRBV6-5, the J gene TRBJ1-5; no firm D call. The CDR3 is 13 amino acids. From germline, CDR1 is MNHEY and CDR2 SVGAGI. The V and J ends lost 2 bases and 11 bases respectively, with 13 bases between them. CDR3 loop: CASSYMAVQAQHF. CDR3 nucleotides: TGTGCCAGCAGTTACATGGCAGTCCAGGCCCAGCATTTT.

V is TRBV7-2 and J is TRBJ2-2, with D maybe TRBD1 (6 bases). V lost 5 bases and J 3 bases, leaving 19 bases between the germline ends. Germline loops: CDR1 SGHTA, CDR2 FQGNSA. The CDR3 covers 17 residues. The CDR3: CASSQTGTVWYTGELFF. CDR3 sequence (DNA): TGTGCCAGCAGCCAAACAGGGACCGTCTGGTACACCGGGGAGCTGTTTTTT.

The V gene is TRBV5-6, the J gene TRBJ2-7; TRBD2 is a possible D gene (5 bases). The germline V and J ends were trimmed by 4 bases and 9 bases, with 17 bases remaining between them. Per the germline V gene, CDR1 is SGHDT and CDR2 is YYEEEE. The CDR3 has 13 amino acids. The CDR3 reads CASSETNSVGQYF. The CDR3, as DNA: TGTGCCAGCAGCGAAACAAATAGCGTAGGGCAGTACTTC.

The chain couples TRBV15 to TRBJ1-3; D is unresolved. Trimming stripped 5 bases from V and 0 bases from J, with 8 bases between. Looked up from germline, CDR1 is LNHNV and CDR2 is YYDKDF (reference sequence). The CDR3 is 14 residues long. In DNA form, the CDR3 reads TGTGCCACCAGCCTGCCGCTCTCTGGAAACACCATATATTTT. Translation gives CATSLPLSGNTIYF.

A few counts support this clone. The genes are TRBV19 and TRBJ1-4, with 10 positions matching TRBD1. V gave up 6 bases and J gave up 8 bases; unmatched junction bases: 9. Germline V gives CDR1 LNHDA, CDR2 SQIVND (reference sequence). The CDR3 contains 15 residues. The CDR3 bases are TGTGCCAGTAGACCGAGGGGGACAGGGGAGGAAAAACTGTTTTTT. Translated: CASRPRGTGEEKLFF.

The chain uses TRBV19 and TRBJ1-6; D ambiguous. Germline loops: CDR1 LNHDA, CDR2 SQIVND (reference sequence). The CDR3 sequence is 16 residues long. Trimming took off 0 bases at V and 10 bases at J, with 16 bases between the two ends. The CDR3 loop is CASSIDLGTVGSPLHF. CDR3 nucleotides: TGTGCCAGTAGTATAGATCTAGGAACAGTAGGATCACCCCTCCACTTT.

The chain employs TRBV7-8 and TRBJ2-5; 9 nucleotides match TRBD2. V trimming: 1 base; J trimming: 2 bases; junction bases outside the gene matches: 5. Per the germline V gene, CDR1 is SGHVS and CDR2 is FQNEAQ. This CDR3 has 16 amino acids. The CDR3 spells CASSLGLAGTQETQYF. The CDR3, as DNA: TGTGCCAGCAGCTTAGGTCTAGCGGGGACACAAGAGACCCAGTACTTC.